The 23 T cell receptor beta chains presented below share a single source sample, sequenced in a study of blood T cell repertoires in COVID-19 (TCRdb year 2020). The library was obtained by the immunoSEQ multiplex PCR assay. TCRdb carries this immuneACCESS record with in-frame sequences only. Its versions omit some clonotypes, under half of them owing to an unresolved V gene in the studies checked, with the rest unexplained. Within this sample are approximately 180,000 clones, with around 87% of them counted one time only. Clones ranked in the top ten supply roughly 2.5% of the sample. The source material was peripheral blood. Every receptor here comes from a man aged 35-49 years with active or convalescent COVID-19.

This chain links TRBV7-8 with TRBJ1-6; 7 nucleotides line up with TRBD1. Germline trimming cut 0 bases from V and 11 bases from J; bases unmatched to any gene: 10. The CDR3 runs to 16 residues. The germline gives CDR1 SGHVS, CDR2 FQNEAQ. CDR3 DNA sequence: TGTGCCAGCAGCTTAGCTTACAGGGGTTCTCAGGCACCCCTCCACTTT. Translating gives CASSLAYRGSQAPLHF.

This rearrangement joins TRBV7-9 to TRBJ2-1; possibly TRBD2 for D (6 bases). V was cut by 2 bases and J by 8 bases, with 13 bases left in between. CDR1 is SEHNR, CDR2 FQNEAQ, per germline (reference sequence). The CDR3 loop spans 14 amino acids. CDR3 sequence: CASSLINGGDEQFF. The CDR3 nucleotides are TGTGCCAGCAGCTTAATCAACGGGGGTGATGAGCAGTTCTTC.

As to this clone: Other nucleotide sequences in the sample specify the same CDR3. This chain uses TRBV5-1 with TRBJ1-2; 9 nucleotides agree with TRBD1. Germline CDR1 is SGHRS and CDR2 is YFSETQ. The CDR3 extends over 14 amino acids. V shed 0 bases, J shed 6 bases, and the junction held 3 bases outside the gene matches. CDR3 amino acids: CASSLDRGRDGYTF. The CDR3 DNA reads as TGCGCCAGCAGCTTGGACAGGGGGCGTGATGGCTACACCTTC.

The table lists this clone with a few counts. The CDR3 nucleotides are TGCGCCAGCAGCCAAGGATCTAGCGGGGGGGCCCACACCGGGGAGCTGTTTTTT. Amino acid sequence: CASSQGSSGGAHTGELFF. The chain has TRBV4-1 and TRBJ2-2; the match to TRBD2 covers 12 bases. This CDR3 is built from 18 residues. The V and J ends lost 1 base and 3 bases, in that order; junction bases with no gene match: 6. The germline V gene encodes CDR1 MGHRA and CDR2 YSYEKL.

The gene calls are TRBV3-1 (or the pseudogene TRBV3-2) and TRBJ1-5, with 7 bases fitting TRBD1. Germline V lookup: CDR1 LGHDT, CDR2 YNNKEL (reference sequence). V shed 4 bases, J shed 2 bases, and the junction held 5 bases outside the gene matches. The CDR3 runs to 15 residues. The DNA for the CDR3 is TGTGCCAGCAGCCCGACAGGGTCCGGCAATCAGCCCCAGCATTTT. Translating it yields CASSPTGSGNQPQHF.

The J gene is TRBJ1-2, the V gene TRBV19, with TRBD1 identical over 8 bases. V lost 8 bases to trimming and J lost 3 bases; unmatched junction nucleotides: 11. The CDR3 has 15 residues. From germline, CDR1 is LNHDA and CDR2 SQIVND (reference sequence). The CDR3, as DNA: TGTGCCAGTCAGACCCGGGCAGGGGGCGACTATGGCTACACCTTC. Translated: CASQTRAGGDYGYTF.

The chain joins TRBV14 to TRBJ2-2; D is possibly TRBD1 or TRBD2 (6 bases each). The CDR3 is 14 amino acids. Germline V CDR1 and CDR2: SGHDN, FVKESK. V gave up 5 bases and J gave up 5 bases, with 12 bases separating them. The CDR3 DNA reads as TGTGCCAGCAGCGAAGGGGGGCCAACCGGGGAGCTGTTTTTT. This gives the protein CASSEGGPTGELFF.

The rearrangement links TRBV24-1 to TRBJ2-2; D call uncertain. CDR3 size: 12 residues. Trimming removed 5 bases at V and 5 bases at J, with 5 bases between. Germline CDR1 reads KGHDR; CDR2 reads SFDVKD. CDR3 in amino acids: CATSATTGELFF. Here the CDR3 DNA reads TGTGCCACCAGTGCAACTACCGGGGAGCTGTTTTTT.

The J gene is TRBJ1-2, the V gene TRBV20-1; D unclear. The CDR3 length is 13 residues. Germline lookup yields CDR1 DFQATT and CDR2 SNEGSKA (reference sequence). Trimming pared 3 bases from V and 1 base from J, leaving 9 bases between. CDR3 region: CSASRRDNYGYTF. CDR3 bases: TGCAGTGCTAGTAGGCGGGATAACTATGGCTACACCTTC.

In its sample, this clone was seen a few times. The chain combines TRBV6-2 or TRBV6-3 with TRBJ2-7, with D maybe TRBD1 (5 bases). In germline, CDR1 is MNHEY, CDR2 SVGEGT. Trimming pared 2 bases from V and 7 bases from J, leaving 9 bases between. This CDR3 spans 12 amino acids. The CDR3 DNA is TGTGCCAGCAGTTACGACAGTCAGGAGCAGTACTTC. Translating gives CASSYDSQEQYF.

As regards this clone: The sample holds other DNA sequences that translate to the same CDR3. This chain joins TRBV29-1 and TRBJ2-2; 7 nucleotides line up with TRBD1. CDR1 and CDR2 (germline): SQVTM, ANQGSEA. The length of the CDR3 is 13 residues. V lost 6 bases, J lost 1 base, and 2 bases stayed unmatched. The DNA of the CDR3 is TGCAGCGTCGGGACAGAGAACACCGGGGAGCTGTTTTTT. Its protein is CSVGTENTGELFF.

The gene calls are TRBV4-1 and TRBJ1-1; tentatively, D is TRBD1 (5 bases). Germline CDR1 and CDR2: MGHRA and YSYEKL. With 0 bases removed from V and 7 bases from J, the gap between germline ends came to 18 bases. CDR3 length: 16 residues. The chain's CDR3 is CASSQEIHKGDGEAFF. For the CDR3, the DNA is TGCGCCAGCAGCCAAGAGATCCACAAAGGGGATGGTGAAGCTTTCTTT.

The genes are TRBV12-3 or TRBV12-4 and TRBJ1-2; possibly TRBD1 for D (6 bases). The V gene lost 6 bases and the J gene lost 7 bases, with 15 bases spanning the gap. The CDR3 length is 13 residues. The CDR3 DNA reads as TGTGCCAGCAGCCATCTCCGGGACACTGGCTACACCTTC. This sequence encodes CASSHLRDTGYTF.

The V and J genes are TRBV7-2 and TRBJ1-3; TRBD1 matches at 11 bases. The CDR3 extends over 14 amino acids. The V segment lost 6 bases and the J segment 2 bases; nucleotides outside the gene matches: 0. Looked up from germline, CDR1 is SGHTA and CDR2 is FQGNSA. CDR3 region: CASRGQGAGNTIYF. The CDR3 DNA is TGTGCCAGCAGGGGACAGGGGGCTGGAAACACCATATATTTT.

The chain has TRBV27 and TRBJ2-3, with 12 bases matching TRBD2. The V gene end was trimmed by 4 bases and the J gene end by 1 base; junction bases not matched to a gene: 9. Germline loops: CDR1 MNHEY, CDR2 SMNVEV (reference sequence). The length of the CDR3 is 18 residues. The CDR3 nucleotides are TGTGCCAGCAGTTACGGACTAGCGGGGCGCCCCCGCACAGATACGCAGTATTTT. It specifies CASSYGLAGRPRTDTQYF.

The CDR3 loop is CASSPGTEVNSPLHF. The CDR3 region has the DNA TGTGCCAGCAGCCCCGGGACAGAAGTTAATTCACCCCTCCACTTT. This chain connects TRBV6-5 to TRBJ1-6, with TRBD1 matching over 7 bases. Losses at the gene ends were 6 bases for V and 6 bases for J; bases not matched to a gene: 8. CDR1 is MNHEY, CDR2 SVGAGI, per germline. The CDR3 contains 15 residues.

The rearrangement links TRBV4-1 to TRBJ1-2; weak D call: TRBD1 (6 bases). The ends were cut back, 2 bases at V and 4 bases at J, with 17 bases in the middle. CDR1 and CDR2 (germline): MGHRA, YSYEKL. The CDR3 contains 16 residues. CDR3: CASSQLPGEGSYGYTF. The DNA for the CDR3 is TGCGCCAGCAGCCAACTTCCAGGGGAGGGGAGCTATGGCTACACCTTC.

J is TRBJ1-5 and V is TRBV19, with D possibly being TRBD1 (6 bases). Per the germline V gene, CDR1 is LNHDA and CDR2 is SQIVND (reference sequence). V was clipped by 3 bases and J by 0 bases, with 9 bases between them. CDR3 length: 15 amino acids. The CDR3 DNA sequence: TGTGCCAGTAGTATGGGACACTATAGCAATCAGCCCCAGCATTTT. This codes for CASSMGHYSNQPQHF.

This clone has just one count. The chain uses TRBV7-9 and TRBJ2-6, with TRBD2 matching 7 bases. Germline CDR1 reads SEHNR; CDR2 reads FQNEAQ (reference sequence). The J segment lost 9 bases and the V segment lost 11 bases, leaving 7 bases of the junction unmatched. The CDR3 is 12 residues long. DNA of the CDR3: TGTGCCCTCGGGGAGGGCTACAACGTCCTGACTTTC. It is translated as CALGEGYNVLTF.

The gene calls are TRBV10-3 and TRBJ2-3; the match to TRBD1 covers 10 bases. The germline V gene has CDR1 ENHRY and CDR2 SYGVKD. The CDR3 sequence is 16 residues long. Losses at the gene ends were 8 bases for V and 0 bases for J; bases not matched to a gene: 8. Written as DNA, the CDR3 is TGTGCCATCGCCGGACGGACAGGGGGGAGCACAGATACGCAGTATTTT. As protein: CAIAGRTGGSTDTQYF.

CDR3 residues: CASSHAEDGTAYNSPLHF. The CDR3 DNA is TGCGCCAGCAGCCACGCTGAGGATGGGACAGCTTATAATTCACCCCTCCACTTT. The chain employs TRBV4-1 and TRBJ1-6; TRBD1 matches 7 bases. The germline CDR1 and CDR2 sequences are MGHRA and YSYEKL. J was trimmed by 4 bases and V by 3 bases; bases with no gene match: 12. The length of the CDR3 is 18 residues.

The V call is TRBV30, the J call TRBJ1-1; TRBD1 matches at 7 bases. The germline CDR1 and CDR2 sequences are GTSNPN and SVGIG (reference sequence). Unmatched junction bases numbered 10, after V lost 5 bases and J lost 1 base. The CDR3 runs to 15 residues. The CDR3, as DNA: TGTGCCTGGGGCCGGATCCGACAGGGGAACACTGAAGCTTTCTTT. The encoded protein is CAWGRIRQGNTEAFF. Complete variable domain (other parts from reference TRBV30 and TRBJ1-1): SQTIHQWPATLVQPVGSPLSLECTVEGTSNPNLYWYRQAAGRGLQLLFYSVGIGQISSEVPQNLSASRPQDRQFILSSKKLLLSDSGFYLCAWGRIRQGNTEAFFGQGTRLTVV.

This chain connects TRBV7-2 to TRBJ1-2; the D gene is possibly TRBD1 (6 bases). Germline CDR1 SGHTA, CDR2 FQGNSA. CDR3 length: 13 residues. The V and J ends lost 5 bases and 6 bases respectively, with 13 bases between them. The DNA of the CDR3 is TGTGCCAGCAGCCCAGGACAGCCTAATGGCTACACCTTC. Amino acids: CASSPGQPNGYTF.